Below, 22 T cell receptor beta chains from the same sample are listed, as sequenced in a study of OX40 agonist ivuxolimab in advanced cancers. TCRdb's copy holds only in-frame clones and misses some; the assay was immunoSEQ multiplex PCR. The sample shows fewer than 85,000 clones, around 80% of them seen only once. The sequences come from CD4+ or CD8+ T cells sorted from blood, collected in a trial of the OX40 agonist ivuxolimab. The receptor source for this set is an adult with an advanced solid tumor such as melanoma, head and neck, liver or kidney cancer.

This clone has only one observation. The CDR3 loop reads CASRMGLAGTYEQYF. DNA of the CDR3: TGTGCCAGCAGGATGGGACTAGCGGGAACCTACGAGCAGTACTTC. V and J are TRBV6-6 and TRBJ2-7, with TRBD2 matching over 13 bases. CDR3 length: 15 residues. V gave up 6 bases and J gave up 2 bases; unmatched junction bases: 4. Germline V gene sequence: CDR1 MNHNY, CDR2 SVGAGI (reference sequence).

The chain combines TRBV19 with TRBJ1-5; a possible D gene is TRBD1 (6 bases). CDR3 length: 16 residues. CDR1 is LNHDA, CDR2 SQIVND, per germline (reference sequence). V gave up 8 bases and J gave up 1 base, with 18 bases separating them. Here the CDR3 reads CASSGGAGRSNQPQHF. For the CDR3, the DNA is TGTGCCAGTTCCGGGGGGGCGGGAAGGAGCAATCAGCCCCAGCATTTT.

This clone was counted a single time. J is TRBJ2-7 and V is TRBV27; 7 bases match TRBD1. CDR3 length: 14 residues. The germline CDR1 and CDR2 sequences are MNHEY and SMNVEV (reference sequence). Germline trimming cut 3 bases from V and 2 bases from J; bases unmatched to any gene: 4. The CDR3 sequence is CASSFRQGPYEQYF. In DNA, the CDR3 is TGTGCCAGCAGTTTCCGACAGGGTCCCTACGAGCAGTACTTC.

The gene calls are TRBV7-2 and TRBJ1-4; TRBD1 agrees at 7 bases. The CDR3 covers 14 residues. Looked up from germline, CDR1 is SGHTA and CDR2 is FQGNSA. Trimming cost V 5 bases and J 4 bases; bases outside gene matches: 4. CDR3 region: CASSQGVSNEKLFF. The CDR3 DNA is TGTGCCAGCAGCCAGGGGGTCAGTAATGAAAAACTGTTTTTT.

The chain joins TRBV9 to TRBJ1-3; D unresolved. Germline CDR1 reads SGDLS; CDR2 reads YYNGEE. There are 14 residues in the CDR3. Trimming cost V 2 bases and J 0 bases, with 6 bases left between them. The CDR3, as DNA: TGTGCCAGCAGCGTGGGCAACTCTGGAAACACCATATATTTT. Its translation is CASSVGNSGNTIYF. The full variable domain, completed using reference TRBV9 and TRBJ1-3, is DSGVTQTPKHLITATGQRVTLRCSPRSGDLSVYWYQQSLDQGLQFLIQYYNGEERAKGNILERFSAQQFPDLHSELNLSSLELGDSALYFCASSVGNSGNTIYFGEGSWLTVV.

This sequence joins TRBV6-5 and TRBJ1-5; the match to TRBD1 covers 7 bases. The CDR3 spans 14 residues. CDR1 is MNHEY and CDR2 is SVGAGI in the germline V gene. V lost 5 bases, J lost 2 bases, and 3 bases stayed unmatched. The CDR3 spells CASSRQGGNQPQHF. CDR3 nucleotides: TGTGCCAGCAGTCGACAGGGAGGCAATCAGCCCCAGCATTTT.

The chain combines TRBV6-1 with TRBJ2-3; D is possibly TRBD2 (5 bases). The germline CDR1 and CDR2 sequences are MNHNS and SASEGT. The V end was cut by 6 bases, the J end by 2 bases, with 9 bases between. The CDR3 loop spans 13 amino acids. The DNA for the CDR3 is TGTGCCAGCAGCACTAGTTTCACAGATACGCAGTATTTT. Protein product: CASSTSFTDTQYF.

The chain couples TRBV7-2 to TRBJ1-4; D gene unclear. CDR1 SGHTA and CDR2 FQGNSA come from the germline V gene. The CDR3 has 13 amino acids. V was trimmed by 3 bases and J by 1 base, leaving 3 bases between them. Here the CDR3 reads CASSFVTNEKLFF. The CDR3 DNA reads as TGTGCCAGCAGCTTTGTAACTAATGAAAAACTGTTTTTT.

V and J are TRBV15 and TRBJ1-1, with no clear D. Trimming removed 1 base at V and 5 bases at J, with 8 bases between. This CDR3 has 13 residues. CDR1 and CDR2 (germline): LNHNV, YYDKDF (reference sequence). The CDR3 nucleotides read TGTGCCACCAGCAGAGGAGGGTGGACTGAAGCTTTCTTT. This encodes CATSRGGWTEAFF.

The chain joins TRBV28 to TRBJ1-5; D remains ambiguous. The germline gives CDR1 MDHEN, CDR2 SYDVKM. The CDR3 spans 12 residues. The V and J ends lost 3 bases and 8 bases respectively, with 8 bases between them. The DNA of the CDR3 is TGTGCCAGCAGTTTTGGTCGGGAGCCCCAGCATTTT. This encodes CASSFGREPQHF.

The chain employs TRBV15 and TRBJ2-7, with TRBD2 matching over 16 bases. This CDR3 contains 17 residues. Per germline, CDR1 LNHNV and CDR2 YYDKDF (reference sequence). The trim removed 0 bases at V and 6 bases at J, leaving 5 bases unmatched. As DNA, the CDR3 is TGTGCCACCAGCAGAGAATCGGGACTAGCGGGAGGGGGCGAGCAGTACTTC. Its protein is CATSRESGLAGGGEQYF.

The CDR3: CASRSLQGGSPLHF. The DNA of the CDR3 is TGTGCCAGCAGGTCACTTCAGGGTGGGTCACCCCTCCACTTT. The genes are TRBV27 and TRBJ1-6, with D perhaps matching TRBD1 (5 bases). The CDR3 contains 14 residues. From germline, CDR1 is MNHEY and CDR2 SMNVEV (reference sequence). V was cut by 6 bases and J by 10 bases, with 16 bases left in between.

V is TRBV4-3 and J is TRBJ1-4, with D possibly TRBD1 on 5 matching bases. Per germline, CDR1 LGHNA and CDR2 YSLEER. This CDR3 region has 18 residues. V was clipped by 1 base and J by 8 bases, with 23 bases between them. The CDR3 protein is CASSQVVLRDLRKEKLFF. The DNA of the CDR3 is TGCGCCAGCAGCCAAGTAGTTCTCCGGGACCTAAGGAAAGAAAAACTGTTTTTT.

The chain recombines TRBV29-1 with TRBJ2-2; D remains ambiguous. V dropped 7 bases and J dropped 1 base, with 7 bases sitting between them. CDR1 is SQVTM and CDR2 is ANQGSEA in the germline V gene. This CDR3 is 12 amino acids long. In DNA form, the CDR3 reads TGCAGCGCACAGCGGAACACCGGGGAGCTGTTTTTT. Its translation is CSAQRNTGELFF.

The chain links TRBV5-6 to TRBJ2-5; D is unresolved. The CDR3 sequence is 13 residues long. Germline CDR1 and CDR2: SGHDT and YYEEEE. Trimming pared 2 bases from V and 4 bases from J, leaving 9 bases between. The CDR3 nucleotides read TGTGCCAGCAGCTTACGGAATTCAGAGACCCAGTACTTC. This translates into CASSLRNSETQYF.

This clone was picked up a small number of times. The chain links TRBV28 to TRBJ1-1, with TRBD1 as a possible D gene (6 bases). Trimming left V 3 bases short and J 10 bases short, with 21 bases between. CDR3 length equals 15 residues. CDR1 MDHEN and CDR2 SYDVKM come from the germline V gene. In nucleotides, the CDR3 is TGTGCCAGCAGTTTGGCCTCCCAGGGGAGCCTGGGAGCTTTCTTT. It yields the protein CASSLASQGSLGAFF.

The rearrangement uses TRBV7-8 and TRBJ2-6; D is ambiguous. The CDR3 sequence is 15 residues long. The V gene lost 0 bases and the J gene lost 4 bases, with 7 bases spanning the gap. Germline V gene sequence: CDR1 SGHVS, CDR2 FQNEAQ. In DNA form, the CDR3 reads TGTGCCAGCAGCTTAGCCTGGGTCGGGGCCAACGTCCTGACTTTC. This encodes CASSLAWVGANVLTF.

The V and J genes are TRBV14 and TRBJ2-3; D call uncertain. The CDR3 is 13 residues long. The V end lost 3 bases, the J end lost 6 bases, and 10 bases lay between the germline ends. Germline CDR1 reads SGHDN; CDR2 reads FVKESK. Here the CDR3 DNA reads TGTGCCAGCAGCCAGCGAGTTCTGGATACGCAGTATTTT. Translated, it gives CASSQRVLDTQYF. Supplemented by reference TRBV14 and TRBJ2-3, the full variable domain reads EAGVTQFPSHSVIEKGQTVTLRCDPISGHDNLYWYRRVMGKEIKFLLHFVKESKQDESGMPNNRFLAERTGGTYSTLKVQPAELEDSGVYFCASSQRVLDTQYFGPGTRLTVL.

This chain joins TRBV7-2 and TRBJ2-3, with 7 positions matching TRBD1. V lost 5 bases, J lost 12 bases, and 14 bases stayed unmatched. Germline V gene sequence: CDR1 SGHTA, CDR2 FQGNSA. CDR3 length: 14 residues. In nucleotides, the CDR3 is TGTGCCAGCAGCCCTGGGACAGTCAGCCTACGACAGTATTTT. Its translation is CASSPGTVSLRQYF.

The rearrangement uses TRBV19 and TRBJ2-2; the D is unclear. The CDR3 consists of 14 residues. CDR1 and CDR2 (germline): LNHDA, SQIVND (reference sequence). V was trimmed by 11 bases and J by 2 bases, leaving 15 bases between them. The CDR3 sequence is CAGSFRANTGELFF. The CDR3 DNA reads as TGTGCCGGTTCCTTTCGAGCTAACACCGGGGAGCTGTTTTTT.

This clone showed up just once. The rearrangement joins TRBV7-2 to TRBJ2-2, with 12 bases that match TRBD1. V dropped 5 bases and J dropped 5; count of bases not matched to a gene: 6. This CDR3 comprises 16 residues. CDR1 SGHTA and CDR2 FQGNSA come from the germline V gene. Written as DNA, the CDR3 is TGTGCCAGCAGCCCGGGGACAGGGGGCCGGACCGGGGAGCTGTTTTTT. Amino acids: CASSPGTGGRTGELFF.

The chain joins TRBV10-3 to TRBJ1-3; D is unclear. The CDR3 spans 13 residues. Trimming took off 6 bases at V and 0 bases at J, with 6 bases between the two ends. Germline lookup yields CDR1 ENHRY and CDR2 SYGVKD. The CDR3 DNA reads TGTGCCATCAGAAGCCCCTCTGGAAACACCATATATTTT. Translating gives CAIRSPSGNTIYF.